Shown below are 21 T cell receptor beta chains from a single sample sequenced in a study of brain T cells in children with intractable seizures. Method: immunoSEQ multiplex PCR; TCRdb's copy keeps in-frame clones and lacks some. This sample has around 80,000 clones, with 90% to 95% found just once. The sample consisted of peripheral blood, taken at surgery. The receptors derive from a girl aged 2-9 years with Rasmussen encephalitis and intractable seizures.

In nucleotides, the CDR3 is TGTGCCAGCAGCGTAGAACTAAACCCGTACGAGCAGTACTTC. It yields the protein CASSVELNPYEQYF. V is TRBV9 and J is TRBJ2-7, with D hard to call. Deletions cut 0 bases from V and 4 bases from J, with 11 bases between. The germline CDR1 and CDR2 sequences are SGDLS and YYNGEE. The CDR3 runs 14 residues.

V usage is TRBV27 and J usage is TRBJ2-3; no firm D call. In germline, CDR1 is MNHEY, CDR2 SMNVEV (reference sequence). The CDR3 length is 13 residues. V lost 4 bases and J lost 7, with 12 bases in between. The CDR3 DNA reads as TGTGCCAGCAGTTCCAGGAGCGTACATACGCAGTATTTT. Translated: CASSSRSVHTQYF.

The chain has TRBV5-1 and TRBJ2-7, with TRBD2 identical over 8 bases. The germline V gene encodes CDR1 SGHRS and CDR2 YFSETQ. The J segment lost 7 bases and the V segment lost 0 bases, leaving 9 bases of the junction unmatched. The CDR3 totals 15 residues. The CDR3 sequence: CASSLASGGPKEQYF. CDR3 nucleotide sequence: TGCGCCAGCAGCTTGGCATCGGGAGGGCCGAAGGAGCAGTACTTC. Looking up the rest from reference TRBV5-1 and TRBJ2-7 gives the full variable domain: KAGVTQTPRYLIKTRGQQVTLSCSPISGHRSVSWYQQTPGQGLQFLFEYFSETQRNKGNFPGRFSGRQFSNSRSEMNVSTLELGDSALYLCASSLASGGPKEQYFGPGTRLTVT.

There are a few counts of this clone. The rearrangement joins TRBV7-9 to TRBJ1-1; D possibly corresponds to TRBD1 (5 bases). The V and J ends lost 6 bases and 1 base respectively, with 6 bases between them. The CDR3 contains 12 residues. Germline lookup yields CDR1 SEHNR and CDR2 FQNEAQ (reference sequence). This CDR3 is CASRRGNTEAFF. DNA for the CDR3: TGTGCCAGCAGAAGGGGGAACACTGAAGCTTTCTTT.

This clone was recorded only once. One end of the junction varies from germline; a read error may be responsible. This rearrangement joins TRBV7-7 to TRBJ2-5, with D perhaps given as TRBD1 or TRBD2 (6 bases each). Germline-derived CDR1 and CDR2 are SSHAT and FNYEAQ (reference sequence). The CDR3 extends over 16 amino acids. This chain's CDR3 is CASSLARQAGKETQYF. CDR3 in DNA: TGTGCTAGCAGCTTAGCTAGACAGGCGGGAAAAGAGACCCAGTACTTC.

The J gene is TRBJ2-3, the V gene TRBV6-2 or TRBV6-3; D gene ambiguous. The germline V gene encodes CDR1 MNHEY and CDR2 SVGEGT. Trimming removed 5 bases from V and 1 base from J, with 1 base in between. This CDR3 region has 11 residues. CDR3 coding DNA: TGTGCCAGCAGTCGCACAGATACGCAGTATTTT. Its protein product is CASSRTDTQYF.

This chain links TRBV5-4 with TRBJ1-2; tentatively, D is TRBD1 (6 bases). The CDR3 is made up of 15 amino acids. V shed 2 bases and J shed 4 bases, with 15 bases lying between them. From germline, CDR1 is SGHNT and CDR2 YYREEE (reference sequence). The CDR3 DNA is TGTGCCAGCAGCTTAGGACAGCGCTCTCTCTATGGCTACACCTTC. This gives the protein CASSLGQRSLYGYTF.

The V call is TRBV29-1, the J call TRBJ2-2, with D possibly matching TRBD2 (6 bases). The CDR3 is made up of 19 amino acids. Trimming stripped 1 base from V and 0 bases from J, with 21 bases between. Germline CDR1 is SQVTM and CDR2 is ANQGSEA. The CDR3, as DNA: TGCAGCGTTGAAGGCTGGCGGGACGCCGACAACGCGAACACCGGGGAGCTGTTTTTT. This gives the protein CSVEGWRDADNANTGELFF.

The gene calls are TRBV5-4 and TRBJ1-1; tentatively, D is TRBD1 (6 bases). This CDR3 is 14 amino acids long. The germline V gene has CDR1 SGHNT and CDR2 YYREEE (reference sequence). Trimming removed 1 base at V and 7 bases at J, with 14 bases between. CDR3 bases: TGTGCCAGCAGCTTGAAGTGGGGGGCCGGTGAAGCTTTCTTT. This sequence encodes CASSLKWGAGEAFF. The entire variable domain, with the rest obtained from reference TRBV5-4 and TRBJ1-1, is as follows: ETGVTQSPTHLIKTRGQQVTLRCSSQSGHNTVSWYQQALGQGPQFIFQYYREEENGRGNFPPRFSGLQFPNYSSELNVNALELDDSALYLCASSLKWGAGEAFFGQGTRLTVV.

The rearrangement links TRBV24-1 to TRBJ2-7; no clear D. This CDR3 contains 11 residues. The V end lost 9 bases, the J end lost 6 bases, and 11 bases lay between the germline ends. Germline CDR1 KGHDR, CDR2 SFDVKD. The CDR3, as DNA: TGTGCCACCGGTAGTTCTGGCGAGCAGTACTTC. Protein sequence: CATGSSGEQYF.

The rearrangement uses TRBV6-1 and TRBJ1-1; no clear D gene. CDR1 and CDR2 (germline): MNHNS, SASEGT. The CDR3 extends over 16 amino acids. V lost 2 bases and J lost 0, with 13 bases in between. The CDR3, as DNA: TGTGCCAGCAGTGAACGCCCCTGGGGAGTGAACACTGAAGCTTTCTTT. It translates to CASSERPWGVNTEAFF.

The CDR3, as DNA: TGTGCCAGCAGTTTATTAGGAACTGAAGCTTTCTTT. This encodes CASSLLGTEAFF. J is TRBJ1-1 and V is TRBV28; no clear D gene. V was shortened by 1 base and J by 5 bases, with 5 bases between the two germline ends. CDR3 length: 12 residues. Per the germline V gene, CDR1 is MDHEN and CDR2 is SYDVKM.

The J gene is TRBJ2-3, the V gene TRBV7-6, with a tentative D call TRBD2 (5 bases). The V end was cut by 1 base, the J end by 6 bases, with 14 bases between. Germline CDR1 SGHVS, CDR2 FNYEAQ. This CDR3 comprises 15 residues. The CDR3 sequence: CASSLVRGYADTQYF. The CDR3 bases are TGTGCCAGCAGCTTAGTTCGCGGGTACGCGGATACGCAGTATTTT.

V and J are TRBV10-1 and TRBJ2-1; 7 bases are a match to TRBD1. The CDR3 extends over 15 amino acids. The V segment lost 2 bases and the J segment 4 bases; nucleotides outside the gene matches: 5. Germline CDR1 reads WNHNN; CDR2 reads SYGVQD (reference sequence). Written as DNA, the CDR3 is TGCGCCAGCAGTGAGAAGAGGGGGCCGTACAATGAGCAGTTCTTC. Translated, it gives CASSEKRGPYNEQFF.

The V gene is TRBV5-4, the J gene TRBJ2-3; D is unclear. The CDR3 consists of 16 residues. The V end lost 3 bases, the J end lost 2 bases, and 16 bases lay between the germline ends. Germline V CDR1 and CDR2: SGHNT, YYREEE (reference sequence). CDR3 protein: CASSSGPSITTDTQYF. CDR3 DNA: TGTGCCAGCAGCTCCGGTCCCTCAATAACCACAGATACGCAGTATTTT.

The genes are TRBV3-1 (or the pseudogene TRBV3-2) and TRBJ2-1, with 16 bases matching TRBD2. Looked up from germline, CDR1 is LGHDT and CDR2 is YNNKEL (reference sequence). The CDR3 covers 15 residues. V was clipped by 7 bases and J by 9 bases; unmatched bases: 6. CDR3 protein: CASTPGLAGGSEQFF. The CDR3 nucleotides are TGTGCCAGCACCCCGGGACTAGCGGGGGGGAGTGAGCAGTTCTTC.

As DNA, the CDR3 is TGTGCCAGCTCACCACCTCAGAACACTGAAGCTTTCTTT. This sequence encodes CASSPPQNTEAFF. The chain recombines TRBV18 with TRBJ1-1; D unresolved. Trimming took 0 bases from V and 1 from J, leaving 3 bases between them. Germline CDR1 and CDR2: KGHSH and LQKENI. This CDR3 has 13 residues. The full variable domain, in which reference TRBV18 and TRBJ1-1 provide the parts outside the CDR3, is NAGVMQNPRHLVRRRGQEARLRCSPMKGHSHVYWYRQLPEEGLKFMVYLQKENIIDESGMPKERFSAEFPKEGPSILRIQQVVRGDSAAYFCASSPPQNTEAFFGQGTRLTVV.

V is TRBV6-1 and J is TRBJ2-7; D uncertain. The V and J ends lost 2 bases and 1 base respectively, with 9 bases between them. This CDR3 contains 14 residues. CDR1 MNHNS and CDR2 SASEGT come from the germline V gene. CDR3 nucleotide sequence: TGTGCCAGCAGTGAAATCGGGCAGTCCTACGAGCAGTACTTC. Its protein product is CASSEIGQSYEQYF.

This rearrangement joins TRBV14 to TRBJ2-7, with D possibly being TRBD1 (6 bases). There are 14 residues in the CDR3. CDR1 SGHDN and CDR2 FVKESK come from the germline V gene. V was trimmed by 0 bases and J by 4 bases, leaving 10 bases between them. The CDR3: CASSQEQGSYEQYF. DNA for the CDR3: TGTGCCAGCAGCCAAGAACAGGGAAGTTACGAGCAGTACTTC.

This chain joins TRBV3-1 (or the pseudogene TRBV3-2) and TRBJ2-2; D may be TRBD2 (6 bases). Per the germline V gene, CDR1 is LGHDT and CDR2 is YNNKEL (reference sequence). The CDR3 consists of 14 residues. The germline V and J ends were trimmed by 4 bases and 5 bases, with 11 bases remaining between them. This CDR3 is CASSPPTRTGELFF. The DNA of the CDR3 is TGTGCCAGCAGCCCACCGACTAGAACCGGGGAGCTGTTTTTT.

CDR3 sequence: CASSQSGGQGAYTDTQYF. CDR3 nucleotides: TGCGCCAGCAGTCAATCGGGGGGACAGGGGGCTTACACAGATACGCAGTATTTT. This sequence joins TRBV23-1 and TRBJ2-3; 12 bases line up with TRBD1. TRBV23-1 is placed among ORFs of uncertain function. There are 18 residues in the CDR3. Unmatched junction bases numbered 6, after V lost 0 bases and J lost 2 bases.